These 16 T cell receptor beta chains were sequenced from one sample in a study of T-cell memory formation after mild COVID-19. Via MiXCR, TCRdb re-called the 5' RACE reads, giving one row per CDR3 protein. This sample has fewer than 450,000 distinct CDR3 sequences, with less than 25% found just once. Specimen: PBMCs or a T cell subset sorted from them (not recorded which). These receptors originate from an adult woman who had mild COVID-19 (a few samples of this study predate the infection). Cell type and time point are not known.

This clonotype has more than one count but fewer than ten. The chain employs TRBV20-1 and TRBJ1-3, with 10 bases lining up with TRBD1. Germline CDR1 DFQATT, CDR2 SNEGSKA (reference sequence). V lost 4 bases to trimming and J lost 4 bases; unmatched junction nucleotides: 7. The CDR3 has 15 amino acids. CDR3 sequence reads: CSAIDRGRSGNTIYF. The CDR3 nucleotides are TGCAGTGCTATCGACAGGGGGCGATCGGGAAACACCATATATTTT.

The V and J genes are TRBV30 and TRBJ1-5; the D gene is possibly TRBD1 (6 bases). The CDR3 length is 14 residues. CDR1 and CDR2 (germline): GTSNPN, SVGIG (reference sequence). The germline V and J ends were trimmed by 3 bases and 4 bases, with 13 bases remaining between them. CDR3 in DNA: TGTGCCTGGAGGACAGGTCTTTCTAATCAGCCCCAGCATTTT. Protein sequence: CAWRTGLSNQPQHF.

This clonotype occurred a few times. The chain has TRBV12-3 or TRBV12-4 and TRBJ1-5; no firm D call. This CDR3 has 16 residues. With 3 bases removed from V and 0 bases from J, the gap between germline ends came to 12 bases. The CDR3 DNA reads as TGTGCCAGCAGTTTTGGGCAGGCCCTTAGCAATCAGCCCCAGCATTTT. It translates to CASSFGQALSNQPQHF.

This clonotype was seen a handful of times. The chain is built from TRBV12-3 or TRBV12-4 and TRBJ2-2; no clear D gene. There are 12 residues in the CDR3. V gave up 7 bases and J gave up 3 bases, with 6 bases separating them. CDR3 in amino acids: CASTPYTGELFF. CDR3 nucleotide sequence: TGTGCCAGCACCCCATACACCGGGGAGCTGTTTTTT.

This chain links TRBV6-1 with TRBJ2-5; TRBD1 agrees at 7 bases. Trimming took 7 bases from V and 4 from J; bases not matched to a gene: 12. This CDR3 spans 15 amino acids. CDR1 and CDR2 (germline): MNHNS, SASEGT. This CDR3 reads CASTPGRGSRETQYF. In DNA form, the CDR3 reads TGTGCCAGCACGCCCGGCAGGGGGTCGAGAGAGACCCAGTACTTC.

This sequence joins TRBV5-1 and TRBJ2-1; maybe TRBD1 (5 bases). The CDR3 totals 13 residues. Per the germline V gene, CDR1 is SGHRS and CDR2 is YFSETQ. V lost 4 bases, J lost 8 bases, and 13 bases lay in between. The CDR3 protein is CASSLDMVHEQFF. The CDR3 DNA sequence: TGCGCCAGCAGCCTGGACATGGTCCATGAGCAGTTCTTC.

About this clonotype: The junction shows a germline mismatch at one end, possibly a read error. J is TRBJ1-2 and V is TRBV7-9; 10 bases are shared with TRBD1. Germline V lookup: CDR1 SEHNR, CDR2 FQNEAQ (reference sequence). CDR3 length equals 12 residues. CDR3 region: CASSSTGQGFPF. The CDR3 coding sequence is TGTGCCAGCAGCTCCACGGGACAGGGGTTCCCCTTC.

The chain is built from TRBV6-2 or TRBV6-3 and TRBJ1-5; maybe TRBD1 (5 bases). V was cut by 0 bases and J by 3 bases, with 9 bases left in between. The CDR3 length is 15 residues. The germline gives CDR1 MNHEY, CDR2 SVGEGT. The DNA for the CDR3 is TGTGCCAGCAGTTACTCGGGACGGAACAATCAGCCCCAGCATTTT. This codes for CASSYSGRNNQPQHF.

The rearrangement uses TRBV3-1 and TRBJ2-2; possibly TRBD1 for D (6 bases). The CDR3 has 18 amino acids. Trimming removed 4 bases at V and 5 bases at J, with 23 bases between. Germline loops: CDR1 LGHDT, CDR2 YNNKEL (reference sequence). The DNA for the CDR3 is TGTGCCAGCAGCCCCCTTCGGAGTCCGGGACACTGGACCGGGGAGCTGTTTTTT. Encoded protein: CASSPLRSPGHWTGELFF.

The V gene is TRBV20-1, the J gene TRBJ2-3, with 9 bases lining up with TRBD2. This CDR3 spans 15 amino acids. The trim removed 5 bases at V and 0 bases at J, leaving 6 bases unmatched. Germline CDR1 reads DFQATT; CDR2 reads SNEGSKA (reference sequence). The CDR3 loop is CSAVAGALSTDTQYF. As DNA, the CDR3 is TGCAGTGCTGTAGCGGGAGCACTAAGCACAGATACGCAGTATTTT.

This chain uses TRBV7-2 with TRBJ1-1; maybe TRBD1 (5 bases). The CDR3 is 14 residues long. Trimming removed 5 bases at V and 4 bases at J, with 14 bases between. Germline CDR1 is SGHTA and CDR2 is FQGNSA. The CDR3 sequence: CASSRPDRRTEAFF. As DNA, the CDR3 is TGTGCCAGCAGCCGCCCCGACAGACGCACTGAAGCTTTCTTT.

This clonotype was counted a few times. The CDR3 loop reads CASSFRVSSYNEQFF. The DNA for the CDR3 is TGTGCCAGCAGCTTCCGGGTTAGCTCCTACAATGAGCAGTTCTTC. This chain connects TRBV5-6 to TRBJ2-1; D is unclear. The CDR3 is 15 amino acids. V lost 2 bases and J lost 0, with 9 bases in between. Germline V CDR1 and CDR2: SGHDT, YYEEEE.

This sequence joins TRBV7-2 and TRBJ2-2; D unresolved. Trimming took 0 bases from V and 4 from J, leaving 6 bases between them. Germline loops: CDR1 SGHTA, CDR2 FQGNSA. The CDR3 length is 14 residues. The DNA of the CDR3 is TGTGCCAGCAGCTTAGCCGTGGGCACCGGGGAGCTGTTTTTT. It codes for CASSLAVGTGELFF.

This clonotype was counted only a few times. The CDR3 DNA reads as TGCAGCGTTGAAGAGTGGCTAGCGGGAACCCGCAATGAGCAGTTCTTC. Translating it yields CSVEEWLAGTRNEQFF. The gene calls are TRBV29-1 and TRBJ2-1; the match to TRBD2 covers 9 bases. The V gene's germline CDR1 is SQVTM and CDR2 ANQGSEA. V lost 0 bases, J lost 6 bases, and 9 bases stayed unmatched. This CDR3 is built from 16 residues.

The chain combines TRBV24-1 with TRBJ2-3; either TRBD1 or TRBD2 may fit D (5 bases each). Deletions cut 4 bases from V and 8 bases from J, with 15 bases between. The CDR3 has 14 residues. Germline-derived CDR1 and CDR2 are KGHDR and SFDVKD. CDR3 protein: CATSEEGPSPTQYF. In nucleotides, the CDR3 is TGTGCCACCAGTGAAGAGGGACCTAGTCCTACGCAGTATTTT.

The chain combines TRBV5-1 with TRBJ2-7; D remains unclear. CDR1 is SGHRS and CDR2 is YFSETQ in the germline V gene. The CDR3 length is 14 residues. V was pared by 1 base and J by 0 bases, with 8 bases between. Written as DNA, the CDR3 is TGCGCCAGCAGCTTGACTATAAGCTCCTACGAGCAGTACTTC. This sequence encodes CASSLTISSYEQYF.